The rows below give T cell receptor beta chains drawn from one sample of a study of shared clonotypes between healthy human individuals. Clones were sequenced by immunoSEQ multiplex PCR, and TCRdb holds only the in-frame ones, with some missing. The sample has about 650,000 clones, around 95% seen once; the top ten hold 0.11%. The sequencing sample was made of naive CD8+ T cells sorted from blood. These receptor sequences come from a woman aged 30 to 39 in good health. Each CDR3 is given with its conserved first and last residue. The D gene is left open where the match is weak. The size field is filled for only some rows; it gives once, few, many or a size class.

J gene | V gene | D gene | clone size | CDR3 DNA | CDR3 protein
TRBJ2-7 | TRBV9 | TRBD2 | NA | TGTGCCAGCAGCGTAGGAGCTAGCGGGATCTCCTACGAGCAGTACTTC | CASSVGASGISYEQYF
TRBJ1-5 | TRBV11-2 | NA | NA | TGTGCCAGCAGCTTTGGGGGCTCGGGCAATCAGCCCCAGCATTTT | CASSFGGSGNQPQHF
TRBJ2-1 | TRBV5-1 | NA | NA | TGCGCCAGCAGCTTGGAAGCGTGGAATGAGCAGTTCTTC | CASSLEAWNEQFF
TRBJ2-7 | TRBV7-9 | NA | once | TGTGCCAGCAGCCCCACGACAGACCCCTACGAGCAGTACTTC | CASSPTTDPYEQYF
TRBJ2-1 | TRBV27 | NA | NA | TGTGCCAGCAGTCCCTGGGTGTCATCCAATGAGCAGTTCTTC | CASSPWVSSNEQFF
TRBJ1-5 | TRBV28 | NA | NA | TGTGCCAGCGATTGGACGGCAGGGTATGGCCAGCCCCAGCATTTT | CASDWTAGYGQPQHF
TRBJ2-7 | TRBV4-1 | TRBD2 | NA | TGCGCCAGCAGCCCCGAGGAACTAGCGGGAGGCGAGCAGTACTTC | CASSPEELAGGEQYF
TRBJ2-3 | TRBV10-1 | NA | NA | TGCGCCAGCAGTGAGGGCTCGTACACAGATACGCAGTATTTT | CASSEGSYTDTQYF
TRBJ2-1 | TRBV28 | NA | NA | TGTGCCAGCAGTTCAGCCAGTAACAATGAGCAGTTCTTC | CASSSASNNEQFF
TRBJ2-2 | TRBV11-2 | TRBD1 | few | TGTGCCAGCCGGGACAGGGGAACCGGGGAGCTGTTTTTT | CASRDRGTGELFF